The 30 T cell receptor beta chains below come from one sample, sequenced in a study of blood T cell repertoires in COVID-19. Libraries were prepared by immunoSEQ multiplex PCR; TCRdb keeps only in-frame clonotypes and omits some of them. The sample yields some 100,000 clones, roughly 87% seen once. The sample taken for sequencing was peripheral blood. The receptors here all came from a man aged 25-40 years in a cohort sampled during active COVID-19.

The chain links TRBV30 to TRBJ1-2, with 9 nucleotides matching TRBD1. The J segment lost 3 bases and the V segment lost 0 bases, leaving 2 bases of the junction unmatched. CDR3 length: 14 residues. Germline assignment: CDR1 GTSNPN and CDR2 SVGIG (reference sequence). CDR3 DNA: TGTGCCTGGAGTGTCACAGGGGGCTACTATGGCTACACCTTC. It specifies CAWSVTGGYYGYTF. Looking up the rest from reference TRBV30 and TRBJ1-2 gives the full variable domain: SQTIHQWPATLVQPVGSPLSLECTVEGTSNPNLYWYRQAAGRGLQLLFYSVGIGQISSEVPQNLSASRPQDRQFILSSKKLLLSDSGFYLCAWSVTGGYYGYTFGSGTRLTVV.

This sequence joins TRBV5-1 and TRBJ2-2, with 7 bases fitting TRBD1. CDR3 size: 15 residues. The junction had 8 bases not matched to a gene; V was cut back by 6 bases and J by 3 bases. Germline CDR1 and CDR2: SGHRS and YFSETQ. In nucleotides, the CDR3 is TGCGCCAGCAAGACAGGGCAGGGTGACACCGGGGAGCTGTTTTTT. It codes for CASKTGQGDTGELFF.

The chain links TRBV15 to TRBJ2-7, with D unclear. The CDR3 consists of 15 residues. CDR1 and CDR2 (germline): LNHNV, YYDKDF (reference sequence). V lost 0 bases, J lost 1 base, and 10 bases lay in between. This CDR3 reads CATSRDQATSYEQYF. The CDR3 DNA reads as TGTGCCACCAGCAGAGATCAGGCCACTTCCTACGAGCAGTACTTC.

The chain couples TRBV10-3 to TRBJ2-1; TRBD2 agrees at 8 bases. Trimming cost V 8 bases and J 10 bases; bases outside gene matches: 10. Germline CDR1 and CDR2: ENHRY and SYGVKD. CDR3 length: 13 amino acids. The CDR3 region has the DNA TGTGCCATCGCGTTGGGGACTAGTAACGAGCAGTTCTTC. It yields the protein CAIALGTSNEQFF.

With regard to this clone: In the same sample, other DNA sequences code for this CDR3. The rearrangement links TRBV5-1 to TRBJ2-2; TRBD1 aligns across 10 bases. CDR3 length: 15 residues. Per germline, CDR1 SGHRS and CDR2 YFSETQ. Unmatched junction bases numbered 3, after V lost 4 bases and J lost 3 bases. The DNA of the CDR3 is TGCGCCAGCAGCCTTGGACAGGGGGACACCGGGGAGCTGTTTTTT. Protein sequence: CASSLGQGDTGELFF.

Only one count was recorded for this clone. The V gene is TRBV18, the J gene TRBJ1-1; 8 bases fit TRBD1. Germline V gene sequence: CDR1 KGHSH, CDR2 LQKENI. V lost 2 bases and J lost 5; bases outside the gene matches: 7. This CDR3 contains 15 residues. Written as DNA, the CDR3 is TGTGCCAGCTCACCAGAGGACAGGGTAAGGACTGAAGCTTTCTTT. This translates into CASSPEDRVRTEAFF.

This clone is medium-sized by share. V and J are TRBV9 and TRBJ2-3, with 8 bases that match TRBD2. This CDR3 contains 16 residues. CDR1 and CDR2 (germline): SGDLS, YYNGEE. With 3 bases clipped from V and 2 bases from J, the junction kept 8 bases outside the gene matches. CDR3 nucleotide sequence: TGTGCCAGCAGCGAGCCCGGGGGGGCCCCCACAGATACGCAGTATTTT. Translated: CASSEPGGAPTDTQYF.

The chain joins TRBV6-4 to TRBJ2-7, with 9 nucleotides matching TRBD1. Trimming removed 5 bases from V and 2 bases from J; junction bases left unmatched: 7. The CDR3 runs 15 residues. Germline CDR1 MRHNA, CDR2 SNTAGT. Here the CDR3 reads CASSLRTGVPYEQYF. The CDR3 DNA reads TGTGCCAGCAGTCTTCGGACAGGGGTACCCTACGAGCAGTACTTC.

V usage is TRBV3-1 (or the pseudogene TRBV3-2) and J usage is TRBJ1-3; 8 bases are shared with TRBD1. The J segment lost 0 bases and the V segment lost 4 bases, leaving 14 bases of the junction unmatched. Germline V CDR1 and CDR2: LGHDT, YNNKEL (reference sequence). The CDR3 has 19 residues. The CDR3 DNA reads TGTGCCAGCAGCCCACGCCAGGGGGCGTATAGTGGCTCTGGAAACACCATATATTTT. Translated: CASSPRQGAYSGSGNTIYF.

The chain combines TRBV11-2 with TRBJ1-2, with TRBD1 identical over 9 bases. CDR1 and CDR2 from the germline V gene are SGHAT and FQNNGV. V lost 0 bases and J lost 3; bases outside the gene matches: 2. This CDR3 is built from 15 residues. The CDR3 nucleotides are TGTGCCAGCAGCTTAGACGGACAGGGGCACTATGGCTACACCTTC. Its protein product is CASSLDGQGHYGYTF. Full variable domain (remainder filled in from reference TRBV11-2 and TRBJ1-2): EAGVAQSPRYKIIEKRQSVAFWCNPISGHATLYWYQQILGQGPKLLIQFQNNGVVDDSQLPKDRFSAERLKGVDSTLKIQPAKLEDSAVYLCASSLDGQGHYGYTFGSGTRLTVV.

The chain carries TRBV2 and TRBJ2-3; 7 positions agree with TRBD1. CDR3 length: 15 residues. V lost 4 bases and J lost 4; bases outside the gene matches: 8. CDR1 and CDR2 (germline): SNHLY, FYNNEI. CDR3 residues: CASSVARGIADTQYF. The CDR3 region has the DNA TGTGCCAGCAGTGTCGCCAGGGGGATCGCAGATACGCAGTATTTT.

This chain uses TRBV29-1 with TRBJ1-3, with D possibly matching TRBD1 (6 bases). Trimming pared 3 bases from V and 3 bases from J, leaving 9 bases between. CDR3 length: 13 residues. Germline V CDR1 and CDR2: SQVTM, ANQGSEA. CDR3 nucleotide sequence: TGCAGCGTTGAGGACAGAAATGGAAACACCATATATTTT. Residues: CSVEDRNGNTIYF.

This clone showed up just once. The chain links TRBV19 to TRBJ1-5; D call uncertain. Germline V gene lookup returns CDR1 LNHDA and CDR2 SQIVND (reference sequence). Between the trimmed V and J ends, which lost 1 base and 5 bases, there was a span of 12 bases. CDR3 length: 15 residues. The CDR3: CASSIAPGGDQPQHF. For the CDR3, the DNA is TGTGCCAGTAGTATAGCCCCGGGCGGGGATCAGCCCCAGCATTTT. The full variable domain, its missing parts supplied by reference TRBV19 and TRBJ1-5, is DGGITQSPKYLFRKEGQNVTLSCEQNLNHDAMYWYRQDPGQGLRLIYYSQIVNDFQKGDIAEGYSVSREKKESFPLTVTSAQKNPTAFYLCASSIAPGGDQPQHFGDGTRLSIL.

The genes are TRBV18 and TRBJ2-7; possibly TRBD2 for D (5 bases). Deletions cut 2 bases from V and 0 bases from J, with 8 bases between. The germline gives CDR1 KGHSH, CDR2 LQKENI. The CDR3 sequence is 14 residues long. The CDR3 nucleotides read TGTGCCAGCTCACCAACCGGGGTCTCCTACGAGCAGTACTTC. Protein product: CASSPTGVSYEQYF.

This clone has only a few counts. The chain joins TRBV4-1 to TRBJ1-1, with no clear D. V lost 1 base, J lost 1 base, and 7 bases lay in between. The CDR3 is 14 amino acids. Germline-derived CDR1 and CDR2 are MGHRA and YSYEKL. The CDR3 loop reads CASSQASRNTEAFF. The CDR3 DNA follows: TGCGCCAGCAGCCAAGCTTCGAGGAACACTGAAGCTTTCTTT.

This chain connects TRBV6-5 to TRBJ1-6; 7 bases are shared with TRBD1. The V gene's germline CDR1 is MNHEY and CDR2 SVGAGI. V lost 6 bases to trimming and J lost 4 bases; unmatched junction nucleotides: 6. The CDR3 loop spans 15 amino acids. The CDR3 loop reads CASRPPGQYNSPLHF. CDR3 in DNA: TGTGCCAGCAGGCCTCCGGGACAGTATAATTCACCCCTCCACTTT.

This clone has a single count. The V and J genes are TRBV21-1 and TRBJ2-2; whether TRBD1, the table's D call, matches the DNA was not checked. TRBV21-1 is classified as a pseudogene. CDR3 length equals 16 residues. The CDR3 DNA reads TGTGCCAGCGAGTCCGTCCCGACAGGCGCCACCGGGGAGCTGTTTTTT. The encoded protein is CASESVPTGATGELFF.

The table lists this clone with a count of one. This chain links TRBV29-1 with TRBJ1-2; weak D call: TRBD1 (6 bases). Germline values: CDR1 SQVTM, CDR2 ANQGSEA. The CDR3 consists of 12 residues. V was clipped by 7 bases and J by 0 bases, with 9 bases between them. CDR3: CSGTDPNYGYTF. CDR3 nucleotide sequence: TGCAGCGGGACAGATCCTAACTATGGCTACACCTTC.

This chain connects TRBV18 to TRBJ1-5, with TRBD1 identical over 7 bases. Trimming cost V 3 bases and J 7 bases; bases outside gene matches: 6. The CDR3 loop spans 14 amino acids. Germline values: CDR1 KGHSH, CDR2 LQKENI. CDR3 in amino acids: CASSPETGRQPQHF. CDR3 coding DNA: TGTGCCAGCTCACCTGAGACAGGGAGGCAGCCCCAGCATTTT.

The CDR3 loop reads CASSSSSGQSSYNEQFF. The CDR3 DNA sequence: TGTGCCAGCAGCTCTTCTAGCGGGCAGAGCTCCTACAATGAGCAGTTCTTC. The J gene is TRBJ2-1, the V gene TRBV7-2; 8 nucleotides match TRBD2. The germline V gene encodes CDR1 SGHTA and CDR2 FQGNSA. The CDR3 covers 17 residues. V dropped 4 bases and J dropped 0; count of bases not matched to a gene: 8.

The rearrangement uses TRBV6-5 and TRBJ1-5, with 7 bases fitting TRBD1. CDR3 length: 15 amino acids. With V trimmed by 2 bases and J by 2 bases, 3 bases remained unmatched. CDR1 and CDR2 from the germline V gene are MNHEY and SVGAGI. The CDR3 DNA sequence: TGTGCCAGCAGTTACGACAGGGTCGGCAATCAGCCCCAGCATTTT. This encodes CASSYDRVGNQPQHF.

The rearrangement joins TRBV6-1 to TRBJ1-1; possible D gene TRBD1, 5 bases. Germline-derived CDR1 and CDR2 are MNHNS and SASEGT. The CDR3 contains 14 residues. V shed 6 bases and J shed 0 bases, with 11 bases lying between them. The CDR3 sequence: CASRPDRLNTEAFF. The DNA for the CDR3 is TGTGCCAGCAGACCCGACAGACTGAACACTGAAGCTTTCTTT.

This clone was picked up one time. The V gene is TRBV5-1, the J gene TRBJ2-3; 7 bases fit TRBD1. The length of the CDR3 is 15 residues. With V trimmed by 0 bases and J by 1 base, 2 bases remained unmatched. CDR1 SGHRS and CDR2 YFSETQ come from the germline V gene. DNA for the CDR3: TGCGCCAGCAGCTTGGGGGACAGCCGCACAGATACGCAGTATTTT. Translating it yields CASSLGDSRTDTQYF.

CDR3 bases: TGTGCCAGCACCGACAGGGGGCTCGCAGATACGCAGTATTTT. Protein sequence: CASTDRGLADTQYF. The J gene is TRBJ2-3, the V gene TRBV2; TRBD1 matches 10 bases. The CDR3 has 14 residues. J lost 4 bases, V lost 7 bases, and 5 bases had no gene match. Germline-derived CDR1 and CDR2 are SNHLY and FYNNEI.

The CDR3 nucleotides read TGTGCCAGCAGTTTAGCGGGAGGTGGCGAGCAGTACTTC. Residues: CASSLAGGGEQYF. The V call is TRBV12-3 or TRBV12-4, the J call TRBJ2-7, with D perhaps matching TRBD2 (6 bases). CDR3 length equals 13 residues. V was trimmed by 0 bases and J by 6 bases, leaving 9 bases between them.

The sample holds one count of this clone. This chain links TRBV6-5 with TRBJ2-5; 8 nucleotides line up with TRBD1. The germline V gene has CDR1 MNHEY and CDR2 SVGAGI. With 2 bases clipped from V and 3 bases from J, the junction kept 5 bases outside the gene matches. The length of the CDR3 is 15 residues. The CDR3 DNA is TGTGCCAGCAGTTACACCCTGGACAGGGAAGAGACCCAGTACTTC. This encodes CASSYTLDREETQYF.

V usage is TRBV27 and J usage is TRBJ1-5, with TRBD1 matching over 9 bases. Germline lookup yields CDR1 MNHEY and CDR2 SMNVEV (reference sequence). The V segment lost 1 base and the J segment 0 bases; nucleotides outside the gene matches: 7. The CDR3 extends over 18 amino acids. CDR3 region: CASSLYWTGDSSNQPQHF. The CDR3, as DNA: TGTGCCAGCAGTTTATACTGGACAGGGGACTCTAGCAATCAGCCCCAGCATTTT.

This clone was picked up one time. The chain has TRBV27 and TRBJ2-6, with D maybe TRBD1 (5 bases). The CDR3 runs to 18 residues. Germline CDR1 and CDR2: MNHEY and SMNVEV (reference sequence). V was clipped by 5 bases and J by 1 base, with 18 bases between them. CDR3 in amino acids: CASSPHRRTSSGANVLTF. The CDR3 nucleotides read TGTGCCAGCAGTCCGCACAGGCGAACCTCATCTGGGGCCAACGTCCTGACTTTC.

This clone came up a few times. The chain combines TRBV30 with TRBJ1-5; D perhaps matches TRBD1 (6 bases). The CDR3 is made up of 14 amino acids. The germline V gene encodes CDR1 GTSNPN and CDR2 SVGIG (reference sequence). Trimming removed 5 bases from V and 2 bases from J, with 13 bases in between. In DNA, the CDR3 is TGTGCCTGGCTGGGGGCTAACGGCAATCAGCCCCAGCATTTT. Translated, it gives CAWLGANGNQPQHF. Full variable domain (outside the CDR3, taken from reference TRBV30 and TRBJ1-5): SQTIHQWPATLVQPVGSPLSLECTVEGTSNPNLYWYRQAAGRGLQLLFYSVGIGQISSEVPQNLSASRPQDRQFILSSKKLLLSDSGFYLCAWLGANGNQPQHFGDGTRLSIL.

This clone was seen just once. This CDR3 reads CASSYGDMNTEAFF. DNA for the CDR3: TGTGCCAGCAGTTACGGGGACATGAACACTGAAGCTTTCTTT. J is TRBJ1-1 and V is TRBV6-6; the D gene is possibly TRBD1 (6 bases). Trimming left V 2 bases short and J 0 bases short, with 7 bases between. CDR3 length equals 14 residues. Germline V lookup: CDR1 MNHNY, CDR2 SVGAGI (reference sequence).